Listed here are 10 T cell receptor beta chains from one sample, sequenced in a study of neurological immune-mediated disorders. MiXCR was run by TCRdb on the 5' RACE reads, yielding one entry per CDR3 protein. This sample has about 15,000 distinct CDR3 sequences, with approximately 3.7% found just once. The specimen sequenced was CD8+ T cells from blood. The receptor set was obtained from a woman aged 35 to 49 in good health.

In this sample, this clonotype turned up many times. V is TRBV12-3 or TRBV12-4 and J is TRBJ2-1, with D tentatively TRBD2 (6 bases). CDR3 length equals 15 residues. V lost 5 bases, J lost 2 bases, and 13 bases lay in between. The CDR3 DNA reads TGTGCCAGCAGTCGGACCGGGAGCCCCTACAATGAGCAGTTCTTC. As protein: CASSRTGSPYNEQFF.

This clonotype occurred many times. This sequence joins TRBV27 and TRBJ2-5, with 7 nucleotides matching TRBD1. This CDR3 is built from 15 residues. CDR1 is MNHEY and CDR2 is SMNVEV in the germline V gene (reference sequence). The V segment lost 0 bases and the J segment 5 bases; nucleotides outside the gene matches: 6. The CDR3 region has the DNA TGTGCCAGCAGTTTATCGAAGGGGGCTCCGGAGACCCAGTACTTC. This gives the protein CASSLSKGAPETQYF.

This clonotype was counted ten times or more. This chain connects TRBV5-5 to TRBJ2-2; 9 bases map to TRBD1. The CDR3 totals 16 residues. Germline V gene lookup returns CDR1 SGHKS and CDR2 YYEKEE (reference sequence). J was trimmed by 7 bases and V by 5 bases; bases with no gene match: 12. CDR3 sequence reads: CASSRPGTGMIGELFF. The CDR3, as DNA: TGTGCCAGCAGTCGTCCCGGGACAGGGATGATCGGGGAGCTGTTTTTT. Together with reference TRBV5-5 and TRBJ2-2, the CDR3 gives the full variable domain: DAGVTQSPTHLIKTRGQQVTLRCSPISGHKSVSWYQQVLGQGPQFIFQYYEKEERGRGNFPDRFSARQFPNYSSELNVNALLLGDSALYLCASSRPGTGMIGELFFGEGSRLTVL.

The chain is built from TRBV7-6 and TRBJ2-4; 9 bases agree with TRBD1. Germline CDR1 and CDR2: SGHVS and FNYEAQ. This CDR3 spans 17 amino acids. V trimming: 5 bases; J trimming: 6 bases; junction bases outside the gene matches: 14. CDR3 region: CASSPFPGQGFGNIQYF. CDR3 in DNA: TGTGCCAGCAGCCCCTTCCCGGGACAGGGTTTTGGAAACATTCAGTACTTC.

This clonotype was found many times. The V and J genes are TRBV9 and TRBJ2-6, with unresolved D. CDR3 length: 19 amino acids. The V gene lost 0 bases and the J gene lost 0 bases, with 16 bases spanning the gap. The germline gives CDR1 SGDLS, CDR2 YYNGEE. CDR3 residues: CASSVVDGRSVSGANVLTF. Written as DNA, the CDR3 is TGTGCCAGCAGCGTAGTCGACGGACGTTCCGTCTCTGGGGCCAACGTCCTGACTTTC.

This chain joins TRBV20-1 and TRBJ2-3, with D perhaps matching TRBD1 or TRBD2 (5 bases each). V was trimmed by 0 bases and J by 6 bases, leaving 19 bases between them. CDR3 length equals 16 residues. Germline V CDR1 and CDR2: DFQATT, SNEGSKA (reference sequence). The CDR3 reads CSARDLPGTPPDTQYF. The DNA for the CDR3 is TGCAGTGCTAGAGATTTGCCCGGGACGCCCCCCGATACGCAGTATTTT.

In this sample, this clonotype turned up many times. The V and J genes are TRBV7-9 and TRBJ2-1; D remains ambiguous. The CDR3 contains 18 residues. V gave up 2 bases and J gave up 0 bases, with 17 bases separating them. Germline assignment: CDR1 SEHNR and CDR2 FQNEAQ (reference sequence). CDR3 nucleotide sequence: TGTGCCAGCAGCTTACCCCTGGATCAGGAGAGCTCCTACAATGAGCAGTTCTTC. This codes for CASSLPLDQESSYNEQFF.

In its sample, this clonotype was seen many times. The V call is TRBV27, the J call TRBJ1-1, with D perhaps matching TRBD1 (6 bases). V was pared by 7 bases and J by 4 bases, with 19 bases between. From germline, CDR1 is MNHEY and CDR2 SMNVEV (reference sequence). The CDR3 has 15 amino acids. The CDR3 sequence is CASTKIGGRGTEAFF. The CDR3 DNA sequence: TGTGCCAGCACCAAAATAGGGGGGCGAGGCACTGAAGCTTTCTTT.

This clonotype was observed many times. Relative to the germline gene, one junction end is altered; a read error may explain this. This rearrangement joins TRBV6-6 to TRBJ1-2; 8 bases match TRBD1. The CDR3 has 15 amino acids. Germline V lookup: CDR1 MNHNY, CDR2 SVGAGI (reference sequence). The CDR3 loop is CASTYGQGASDGYTF. The CDR3 nucleotides read TGTGCCAGCACTTACGGCCAGGGGGCGAGCGATGGCTACACCTTC.

This clonotype was found many times. DNA for the CDR3: TGTGCCAGCAGTTTCCCACTCGGGGGGAGTAGAAACGAGCAGTACTTC. Translation gives CASSFPLGGSRNEQYF. The gene calls are TRBV28 and TRBJ2-7; 7 nucleotides line up with TRBD2. Germline V CDR1 and CDR2: MDHEN, SYDVKM. V lost 3 bases to trimming and J lost 5 bases; unmatched junction nucleotides: 13. The CDR3 has 16 amino acids.